A selection of T cell receptor beta chains follows, all from one sample in a study of cytomegalovirus exposure and HLA in healthy donors. Clones were sequenced by immunoSEQ multiplex PCR, and TCRdb holds only the in-frame ones, with some missing. The sample has about 150,000 clones, 80% seen once; the top ten hold 10% to 15%. Input material: PBMCs. Receptor source: a man younger than 40 in good health and CMV-seropositive. Both conserved end residues are part of each CDR3. A D gene is named only where the DNA matches it firmly. Only part of the rows carry a size: once, few, many, or a class if the clone is expanded.

d_call j_call v_call clone_size cdr3_nt cdr3_aa
TRBD1 TRBJ1-1 TRBV2 . TGTGCCGGGGGGACAGAGATGAACACTGAAGCTTTCTTT CAGGTEMNTEAFF
TRBD1 TRBJ1-1 TRBV7-2 . TGTGCCAGCAGCCCCGGCAGGGGGTTGGACACTGAAGCTTTCTTT CASSPGRGLDTEAFF
. TRBJ1-6 TRBV4-2 . TGTGCCAGCAGGCAAACATCTAGCGCCTATAATTCACCCCTCCACTTT CASRQTSSAYNSPLHF
TRBD2 TRBJ2-5 TRBV5-1 . TGCGCCAGCAGCTTGGGAACTAGCGGGTATATGGAGACCCAGTACTTC CASSLGTSGYMETQYF
. TRBJ2-7 TRBV6-6 . TGTGCCAGCAGTTACCCCAGGGAAGTCACCTACGAGCAGTACTTC CASSYPREVTYEQYF
TRBD1 TRBJ2-1 TRBV7-9 . TGTGCCAGCAGCTTCACCGGGTCAGGGGGCTACAATGAGCAGTTCTTC CASSFTGSGGYNEQFF
. TRBJ1-3 TRBV28 . TGTGCCAGCAGTCCCCCCCCACATGGAAACACCATATATTTT CASSPPPHGNTIYF
TRBD1 TRBJ1-5 TRBV19 once TGTGCCAGTAGTTCCGAGGGGGCAAGTAGCAATCAGCCCCAGCATTTT CASSSEGASSNQPQHF
. TRBJ2-3 TRBV7-9 . TGTGCCAGCAGCGCGCGACAGGCTAGCACAGATACGCAGTATTTT CASSARQASTDTQYF
. TRBJ1-2 TRBV28 few TGTGCCAGCAGTAAACAGGGTTTTCTCATATATGGCTACACCTTC CASSKQGFLIYGYTF
TRBD1 TRBJ1-4 TRBV27 once TGTGCCAGCAGTACCCGGGACAGGGGGTTGAGGGGGAATGAAAAACTGTTTTTT CASSTRDRGLRGNEKLFF
. TRBJ1-2 TRBV2 . TGTGCCAGCAGTGCGCGAAGGGGGTGTGGCTACACCTTC CASSARRGCGYTF
TRBD1 TRBJ2-5 TRBV19 . TGTGCCAGTAGTCTACAGGGGGAAGGGGAGACCCAGTACTTC CASSLQGEGETQYF
TRBD2 TRBJ2-3 TRBV28 . TGTGCCAGCAGTTTTAGTAGCGGGGGGGCCACAGATACGCAGTATTTT CASSFSSGGATDTQYF
. TRBJ1-1 TRBV6-1 . TGTGCCAGCAGTGAAGCCGGCCAGGGAACTGAAGCTTTCTTT CASSEAGQGTEAFF